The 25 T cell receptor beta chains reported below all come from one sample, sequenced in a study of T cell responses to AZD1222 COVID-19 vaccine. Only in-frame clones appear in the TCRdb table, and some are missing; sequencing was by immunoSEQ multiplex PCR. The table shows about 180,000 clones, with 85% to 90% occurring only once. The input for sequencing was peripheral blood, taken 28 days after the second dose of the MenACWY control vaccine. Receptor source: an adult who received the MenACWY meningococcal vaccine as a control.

This CDR3 is CASSLDGTAYEQYF. The CDR3 nucleotides are TGCGCCAGCAGCTTGGATGGGACAGCCTACGAGCAGTACTTC. The V gene is TRBV5-1, the J gene TRBJ2-7, with TRBD1 matching 7 bases. V was clipped by 0 bases and J by 2 bases; unmatched bases: 2. CDR3 length: 14 residues. Per the germline V gene, CDR1 is SGHRS and CDR2 is YFSETQ.

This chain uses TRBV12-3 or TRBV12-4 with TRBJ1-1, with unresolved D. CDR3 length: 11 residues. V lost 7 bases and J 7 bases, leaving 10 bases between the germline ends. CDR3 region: CASTSEGEAFF. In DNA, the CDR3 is TGTGCCAGCACCTCGGAGGGTGAAGCTTTCTTT.

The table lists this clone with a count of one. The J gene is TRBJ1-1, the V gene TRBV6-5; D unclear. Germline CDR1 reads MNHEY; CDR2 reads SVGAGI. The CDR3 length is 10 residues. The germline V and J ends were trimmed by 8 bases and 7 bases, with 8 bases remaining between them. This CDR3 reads CASGRDEAFF. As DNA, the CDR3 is TGTGCCAGCGGCCGAGATGAAGCTTTCTTT.

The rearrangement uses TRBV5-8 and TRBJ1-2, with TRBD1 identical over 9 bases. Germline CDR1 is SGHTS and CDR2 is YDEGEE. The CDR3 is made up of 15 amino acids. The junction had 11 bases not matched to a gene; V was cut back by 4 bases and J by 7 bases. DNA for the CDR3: TGTGCCAGCAGCCCAGGGGGACAGGGCGTTGGTGGCTACACCTTC. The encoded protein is CASSPGGQGVGGYTF.

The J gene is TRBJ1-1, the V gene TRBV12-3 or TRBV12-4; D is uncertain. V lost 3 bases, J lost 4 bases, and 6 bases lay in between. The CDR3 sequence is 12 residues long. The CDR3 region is CASSLASTEAFF. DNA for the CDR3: TGTGCCAGCAGTTTGGCGAGCACTGAAGCTTTCTTT.

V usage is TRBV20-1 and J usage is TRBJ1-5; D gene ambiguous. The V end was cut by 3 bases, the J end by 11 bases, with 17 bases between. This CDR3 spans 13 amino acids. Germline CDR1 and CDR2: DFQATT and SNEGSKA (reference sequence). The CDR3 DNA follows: TGCAGTGCTAGTTTGGTGAAGGACGGTTCCCAGCATTTT. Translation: CSASLVKDGSQHF.

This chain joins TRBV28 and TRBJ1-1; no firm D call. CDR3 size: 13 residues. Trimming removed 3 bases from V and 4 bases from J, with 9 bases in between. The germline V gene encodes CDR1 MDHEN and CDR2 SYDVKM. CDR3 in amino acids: CASSFERATEAFF. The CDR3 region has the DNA TGTGCCAGCAGTTTTGAGAGGGCCACTGAAGCTTTCTTT.

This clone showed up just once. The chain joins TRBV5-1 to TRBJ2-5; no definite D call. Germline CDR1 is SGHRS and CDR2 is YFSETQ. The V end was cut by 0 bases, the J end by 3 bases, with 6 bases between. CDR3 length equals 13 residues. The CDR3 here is CASSLGAKETQYF. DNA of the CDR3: TGCGCCAGCAGCTTGGGGGCTAAAGAGACCCAGTACTTC.

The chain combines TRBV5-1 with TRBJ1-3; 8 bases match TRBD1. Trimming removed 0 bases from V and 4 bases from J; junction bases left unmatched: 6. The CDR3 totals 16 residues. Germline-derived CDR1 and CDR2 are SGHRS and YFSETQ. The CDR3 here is CASSLGDRGGGNTIYF. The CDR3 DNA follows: TGCGCCAGCAGCTTGGGCGACAGGGGTGGAGGAAACACCATATATTTT.

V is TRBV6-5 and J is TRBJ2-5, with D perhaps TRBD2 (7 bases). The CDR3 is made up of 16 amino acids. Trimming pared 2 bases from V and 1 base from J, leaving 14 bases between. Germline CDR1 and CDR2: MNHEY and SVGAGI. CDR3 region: CASSYLGGAVQETQYF. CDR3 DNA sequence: TGTGCCAGCAGTTACCTAGGGGGGGCAGTCCAAGAGACCCAGTACTTC.

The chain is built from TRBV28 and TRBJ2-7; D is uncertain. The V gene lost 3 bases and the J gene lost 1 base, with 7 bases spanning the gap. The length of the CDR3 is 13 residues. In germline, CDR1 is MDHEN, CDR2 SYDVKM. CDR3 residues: CASSFVSSYEQYF. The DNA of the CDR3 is TGTGCCAGCAGTTTTGTGTCTTCCTACGAGCAGTACTTC.

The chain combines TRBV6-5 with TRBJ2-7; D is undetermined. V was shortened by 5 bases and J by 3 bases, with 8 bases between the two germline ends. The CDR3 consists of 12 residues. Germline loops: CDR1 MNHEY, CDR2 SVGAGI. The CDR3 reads CASSRDDYEQYF. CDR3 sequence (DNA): TGTGCCAGCAGTCGAGACGACTACGAGCAGTACTTC.

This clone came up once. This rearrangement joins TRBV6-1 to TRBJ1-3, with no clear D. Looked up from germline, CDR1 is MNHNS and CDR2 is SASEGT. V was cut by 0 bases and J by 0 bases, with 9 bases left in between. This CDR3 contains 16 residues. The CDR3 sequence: CASSEALGSSGNTIYF. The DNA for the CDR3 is TGTGCCAGCAGTGAAGCGTTGGGCAGCTCTGGAAACACCATATATTTT.

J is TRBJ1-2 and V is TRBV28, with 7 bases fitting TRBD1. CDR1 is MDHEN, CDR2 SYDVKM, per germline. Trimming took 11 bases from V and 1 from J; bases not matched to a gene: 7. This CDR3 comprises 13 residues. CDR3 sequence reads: CAHRRDSNYGYTF. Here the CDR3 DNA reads TGTGCCCACAGACGGGACAGTAACTATGGCTACACCTTC.

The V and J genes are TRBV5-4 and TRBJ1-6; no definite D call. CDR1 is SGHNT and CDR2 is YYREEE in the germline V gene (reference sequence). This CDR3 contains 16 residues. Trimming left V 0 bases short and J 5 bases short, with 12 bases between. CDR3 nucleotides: TGTGCCAGCAGCTTGGGTGCGGGTATGAATAATTCACCCCTCCACTTT. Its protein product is CASSLGAGMNNSPLHF.

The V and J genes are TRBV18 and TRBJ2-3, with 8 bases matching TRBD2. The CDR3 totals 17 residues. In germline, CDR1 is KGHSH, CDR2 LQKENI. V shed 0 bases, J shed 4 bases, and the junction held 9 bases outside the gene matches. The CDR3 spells CASSPPGLGLRSDTQYF. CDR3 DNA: TGTGCCAGCTCACCACCGGGACTAGGGTTACGGTCAGATACGCAGTATTTT.

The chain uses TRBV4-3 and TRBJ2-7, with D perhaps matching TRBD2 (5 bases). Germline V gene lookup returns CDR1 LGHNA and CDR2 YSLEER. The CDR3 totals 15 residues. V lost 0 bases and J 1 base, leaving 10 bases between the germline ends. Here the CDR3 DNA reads TGCGCCAGCAGCCAAGATCTCGGGATATCCTACGAGCAGTACTTC. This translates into CASSQDLGISYEQYF.

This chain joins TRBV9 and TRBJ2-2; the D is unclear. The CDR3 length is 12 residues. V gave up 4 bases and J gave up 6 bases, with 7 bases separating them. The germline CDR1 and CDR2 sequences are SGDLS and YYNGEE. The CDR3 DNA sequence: TGTGCCAGCAGCTGGGGTCCCGGGGAGCTGTTTTTT. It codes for CASSWGPGELFF.

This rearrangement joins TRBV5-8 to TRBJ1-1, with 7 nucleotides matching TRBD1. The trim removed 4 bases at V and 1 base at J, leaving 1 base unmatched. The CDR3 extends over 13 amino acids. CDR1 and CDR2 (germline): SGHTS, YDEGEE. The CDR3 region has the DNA TGTGCCAGCAGCCGGACAGGGAACACTGAAGCTTTCTTT. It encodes CASSRTGNTEAFF.

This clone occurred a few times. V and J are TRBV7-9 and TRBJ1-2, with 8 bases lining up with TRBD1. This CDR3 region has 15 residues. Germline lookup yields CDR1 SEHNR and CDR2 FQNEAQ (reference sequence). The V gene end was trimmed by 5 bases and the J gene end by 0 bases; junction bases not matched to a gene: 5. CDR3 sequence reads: CASSLKTGANYGYTF. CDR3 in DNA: TGTGCCAGCAGCCTTAAGACAGGGGCTAACTATGGCTACACCTTC.

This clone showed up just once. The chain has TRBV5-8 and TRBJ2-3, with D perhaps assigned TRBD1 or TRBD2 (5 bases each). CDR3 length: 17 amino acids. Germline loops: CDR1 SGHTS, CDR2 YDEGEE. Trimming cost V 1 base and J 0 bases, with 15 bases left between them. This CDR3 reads CASSLTYGAPSTDTQYF. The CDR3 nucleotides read TGTGCCAGCAGCTTGACCTACGGGGCACCTAGCACAGATACGCAGTATTTT. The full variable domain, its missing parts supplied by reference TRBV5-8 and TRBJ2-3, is EAGVTQSPTHLIKTRGQQATLRCSPISGHTSVYWYQQALGLGLQFLLWYDEGEERNRGNFPPRFSGRQFPNYSSELNVNALELEDSALYLCASSLTYGAPSTDTQYFGPGTRLTVL.

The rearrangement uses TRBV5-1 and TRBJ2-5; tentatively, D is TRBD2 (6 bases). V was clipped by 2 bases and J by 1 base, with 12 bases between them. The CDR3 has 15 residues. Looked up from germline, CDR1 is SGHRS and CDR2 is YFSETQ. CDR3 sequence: CASSFWRGAQETQYF. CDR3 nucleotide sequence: TGCGCCAGCAGCTTCTGGCGGGGAGCCCAAGAGACCCAGTACTTC.

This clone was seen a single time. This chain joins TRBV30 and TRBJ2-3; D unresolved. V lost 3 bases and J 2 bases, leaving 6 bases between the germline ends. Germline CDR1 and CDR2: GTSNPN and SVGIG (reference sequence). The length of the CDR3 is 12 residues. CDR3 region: CAWRQFTDTQYF. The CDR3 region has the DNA TGTGCCTGGAGGCAGTTCACAGATACGCAGTATTTT. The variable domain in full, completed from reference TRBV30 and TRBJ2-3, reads SQTIHQWPATLVQPVGSPLSLECTVEGTSNPNLYWYRQAAGRGLQLLFYSVGIGQISSEVPQNLSASRPQDRQFILSSKKLLLSDSGFYLCAWRQFTDTQYFGPGTRLTVL.

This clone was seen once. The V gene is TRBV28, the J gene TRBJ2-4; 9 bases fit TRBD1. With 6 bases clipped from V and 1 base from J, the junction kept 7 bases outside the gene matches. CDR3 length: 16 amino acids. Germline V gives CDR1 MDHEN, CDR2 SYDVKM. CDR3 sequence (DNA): TGTGCCAGCAGCCTTACAGGGGGCGCCGCCAAAAACATTCAGTACTTC. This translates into CASSLTGGAAKNIQYF.

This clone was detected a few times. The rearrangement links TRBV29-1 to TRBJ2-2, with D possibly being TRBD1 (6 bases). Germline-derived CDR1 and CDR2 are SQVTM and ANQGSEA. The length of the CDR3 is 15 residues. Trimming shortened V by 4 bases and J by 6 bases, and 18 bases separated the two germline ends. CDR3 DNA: TGCAGCGTTGGACAGGTTGATCGTGTTGCCGGGGAGCTGTTTTTT. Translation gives CSVGQVDRVAGELFF.